Listed here is a single T cell receptor beta chain. Its target is unknown. This specimen belongs to a study of T cell responses to AZD1222 COVID-19 vaccine. Generated by immunoSEQ multiplex PCR, the TCRdb table keeps only in-frame clones and is missing some. The sample records about 73,000 clones, 89% being singletons. Whole-study findings and limits: CD4 TCRs associated with vaccination spanned spike, dominating at 160-218 and 743-854. The study found Spike-specific TCR breadth and depth rose after two AZD1222 doses. Scientists sampled the repertoires only once the peak T cell response had passed. Regions left unmutated in variants are reportedly the target of nearly half of spike-specific TCRs.

CDR1 is SGDLS and CDR2 is YYNGEE in the germline V gene. This CDR3 spans 10 amino acids. V shed 0 bases and J shed 8 bases, with 2 bases lying between them. The rearrangement links TRBV9 to TRBJ1-2; D ambiguous. Sample: peripheral blood, taken 28 days after the second AZD1222 dose. The clonotype was recovered from an adult who received the AZD1222 COVID-19 vaccine. CDR3 nucleotide sequence: TGTGCCAGCAGCGTAGGGGGCTACACCTTC. This codes for CASSVGGYTF.